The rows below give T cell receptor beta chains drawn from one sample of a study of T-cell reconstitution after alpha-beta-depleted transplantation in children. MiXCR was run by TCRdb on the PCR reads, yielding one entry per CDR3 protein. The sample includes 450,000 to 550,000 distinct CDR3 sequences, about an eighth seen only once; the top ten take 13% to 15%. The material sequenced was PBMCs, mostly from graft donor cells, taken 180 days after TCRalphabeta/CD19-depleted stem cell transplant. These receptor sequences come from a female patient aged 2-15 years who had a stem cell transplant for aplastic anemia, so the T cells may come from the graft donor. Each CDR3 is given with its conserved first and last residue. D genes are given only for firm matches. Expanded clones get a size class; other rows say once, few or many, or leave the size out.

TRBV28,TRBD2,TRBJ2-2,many,CASSLGLAGSTGELFF,TGTGCCAGCAGCCTCGGGCTAGCGGGATCTACCGGGGAGCTGTTTTTT
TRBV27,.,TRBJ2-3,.,CASSLPLHTQYF,TGTGCCAGCAGTTTGCCCCTTCATACGCAGTATTTT
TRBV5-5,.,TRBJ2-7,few,CASSLPYSSGEQYF,TGTGCCAGCAGCTTACCGTACTCCTCCGGGGAGCAGTACTTC
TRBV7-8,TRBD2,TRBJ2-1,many,CASSFGGVAYNEQFF,TGTGCCAGCAGCTTTGGGGGGGTAGCCTACAATGAGCAGTTCTTC
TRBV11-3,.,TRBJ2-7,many,CASSPSQGRAYEQYF,TGTGCCAGCAGCCCATCGCAGGGGAGGGCCTACGAGCAGTACTTC
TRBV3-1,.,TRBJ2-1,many,CASSHGLLPSVNEQFF,TGTGCCAGCAGCCATGGTTTGCTACCTTCCGTCAATGAGCAGTTCTTC
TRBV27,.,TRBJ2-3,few,CASRSGVGLGTDTQYF,TGTGCCAGCCGCTCCGGGGTTGGATTGGGCACAGATACGCAGTATTTT
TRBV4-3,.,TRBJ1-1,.,CASSQDLDRGPTEALF,TGCGCCAGCAGCCAAGATCTTGACCGGGGGCCTACTGAAGCTTTGTTT
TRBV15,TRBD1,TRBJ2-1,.,CATSRDQGAYNEQFF,TGTGCCACCAGCAGAGATCAGGGGGCGTACAATGAGCAGTTCTTC
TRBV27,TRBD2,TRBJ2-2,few,CASILKLPGLAGNTGELFF,TGTGCCAGCATTTTAAAACTACCGGGACTAGCGGGAAACACCGGGGAGCTGTTTTTT
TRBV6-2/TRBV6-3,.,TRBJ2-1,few,CASSFWRDQFF,TGTGCCAGCAGTTTCTGGAGGGATCAGTTCTTC
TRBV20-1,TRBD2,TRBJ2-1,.,CSASPETPLAAYNEQFF,TGCAGTGCTAGCCCTGAAACCCCACTAGCGGCCTACAATGAGCAGTTCTTC
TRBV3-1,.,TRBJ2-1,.,CASSFIMSSYNEQFF,TGTGCCAGCAGCTTTATAATGAGCTCCTACAATGAGCAGTTCTTC
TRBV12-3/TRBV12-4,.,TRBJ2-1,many,CASSLESYNEQFF,TGTGCCAGCAGTTTAGAGTCCTACAATGAGCAGTTCTTC
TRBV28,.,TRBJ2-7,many,CASSPYYEQYF,TGTGCCAGCAGTCCCTACTACGAGCAGTACTTC
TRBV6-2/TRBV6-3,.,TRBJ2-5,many,CASSLTGLAWRGETQYF,TGTGCCAGCAGTCTCACAGGGCTCGCATGGAGAGGGGAGACCCAGTACTTC
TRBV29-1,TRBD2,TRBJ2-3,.,CSVEQGLAGVQDTQYF,TGCAGCGTTGAACAAGGACTAGCGGGAGTCCAAGATACGCAGTATTTT
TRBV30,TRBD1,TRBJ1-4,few,CAWSGDRVNEKLFF,TGTGCCTGGAGCGGGGACAGGGTGAATGAAAAACTGTTTTTT
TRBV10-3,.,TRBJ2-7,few,CASGDGYEQYF,TGTGCCAGCGGGGACGGCTACGAGCAGTACTTC
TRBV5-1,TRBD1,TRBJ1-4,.,CASSPTGTGRSTNEKLFF,TGCGCCAGCAGCCCCACAGGGACAGGGCGATCAACTAATGAAAAACTGTTTTTT
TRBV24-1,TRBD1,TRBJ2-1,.,CATSGPQGAGDEQFF,TGTGCCACCAGTGGGCCACAGGGGGCTGGGGATGAGCAGTTCTTC
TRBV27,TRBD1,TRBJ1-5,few,CASSPTGKGNQPQHF,TGTGCCAGCAGTCCGACAGGGAAGGGCAATCAGCCCCAGCATTTT
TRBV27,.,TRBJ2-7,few,CASGVLLSEQYF,TGTGCCAGCGGGGTTCTACTAAGCGAGCAGTACTTC
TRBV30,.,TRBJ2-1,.,CAWNRVPYNEQFF,TGTGCCTGGAATAGAGTCCCGTACAATGAGCAGTTCTTC
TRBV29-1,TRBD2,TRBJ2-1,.,CSVEDRRGGEQFF,TGCAGCGTTGAAGATCGCCGCGGGGGTGAGCAGTTCTTC
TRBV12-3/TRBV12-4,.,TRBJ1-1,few,CASTMTLANTEAFF,TGTGCCAGCACTATGACTCTTGCGAACACTGAAGCTTTCTTT
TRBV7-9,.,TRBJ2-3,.,CASSRLTSRPSTDTQYF,TGTGCCAGCAGCCGACTCACTAGCAGACCTAGCACAGATACGCAGTATTTT
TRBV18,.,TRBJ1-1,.,CASSPPYGTEAFF,TGTGCCAGCTCACCACCCTATGGCACTGAAGCTTTCTTT
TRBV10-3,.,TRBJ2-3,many,CAISGIGIDTQYF,TGTGCCATCAGCGGGATTGGGATAGATACGCAGTATTTT
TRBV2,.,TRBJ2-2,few,CASSEDWPNTGELFF,TGTGCCAGCAGTGAGGACTGGCCGAACACCGGGGAGCTGTTTTTT
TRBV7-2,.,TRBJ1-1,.,CASSSLSSAFF,TGTGCCAGCAGTTCCCTATCGTCAGCTTTCTTT
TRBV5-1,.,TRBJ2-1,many,CASSLVSYNEQFF,TGCGCCAGCAGCTTGGTTTCCTACAATGAGCAGTTCTTC
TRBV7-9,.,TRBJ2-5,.,CASSYPIRLGETQYF,TGTGCCAGCAGCTACCCGATCCGGTTAGGGGAGACCCAGTACTTC
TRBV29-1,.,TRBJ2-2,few,CSVGRDANTGELFF,TGCAGCGTTGGCCGGGACGCAAACACCGGGGAGCTGTTTTTT
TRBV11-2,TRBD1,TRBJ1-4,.,CASSSERQGWPPNEKLFF,TGTGCCAGCAGCTCCGAGAGACAGGGGTGGCCCCCCAATGAAAAACTGTTTTTT
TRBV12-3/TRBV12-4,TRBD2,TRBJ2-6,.,CASSPLAGGPGANVLTF,TGTGCCAGCAGCCCCCTAGCGGGAGGGCCTGGGGCCAACGTCCTGACTTTC
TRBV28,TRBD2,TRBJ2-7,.,CASSLWRGRTGGHEQYF,TGTGCCAGCAGTTTATGGAGGGGGAGGACGGGAGGGCACGAGCAGTACTTC